The 21 T cell receptor beta chains below all came from one sample that was sequenced in a study of CD8+ T cells in alopecia areata. cDNA serving as the sequencing template came from extracted, reverse transcribed RNA. Profiling relied on immunoSEQ multiplex PCR, and the TCRdb table lists in-frame clones only, not all of them. The table has a few hundred thousand clones, more than 30% seen once; the top ten hold almost 0.5%. Treatment reported: oral pan-JAK inhibitor, 5-10 mg twice daily. The source was CD4+ T cells sorted from blood, collected around week 30, from a patient treated with tofacitinib. The origin of the receptors is a human donor with alopecia areata.

This clone was seen a single time. CDR3 sequence: CAWSGIGNTIYF. The CDR3 DNA is TGTGCCTGGAGTGGAATCGGAAACACCATATATTTT. This chain connects TRBV30 to TRBJ1-3; D is undetermined. The CDR3 totals 12 residues. Germline loops: CDR1 GTSNPN, CDR2 SVGIG (reference sequence). The V and J ends lost 1 base and 4 bases respectively, with 5 bases between them.

V gene TRBV19 combines with J gene TRBJ2-1; 7 nucleotides align to TRBD1. The junction had 12 bases not matched to a gene; V was cut back by 6 bases and J by 4 bases. The CDR3 is 16 residues long. Germline V gene lookup returns CDR1 LNHDA and CDR2 SQIVND (reference sequence). The CDR3 coding sequence is TGTGCCAGTAGACCCGGTGAGAGACAGGGTTACAATGAGCAGTTCTTC. Protein: CASRPGERQGYNEQFF.

The chain is built from TRBV6-5 and TRBJ2-2; a weak D match, TRBD1 (6 bases). Trimming removed 10 bases from V and 4 bases from J, with 16 bases in between. Per the germline V gene, CDR1 is MNHEY and CDR2 is SVGAGI. This CDR3 has 14 residues. CDR3 protein: CAIQGTRGTGELFF. CDR3 sequence (DNA): TGTGCCATACAGGGTACCAGGGGCACCGGGGAGCTGTTTTTT.

This chain connects TRBV4-1 to TRBJ1-2; 10 bases line up with TRBD1. After removal of 3 bases from V and 2 bases from J, the junction contained 3 bases not matched to a gene. Germline V gene lookup returns CDR1 MGHRA and CDR2 YSYEKL. The CDR3 sequence is 15 residues long. Here the CDR3 DNA reads TGCGCCAGCAGCCAGGGACAGGGGACCAACTATGGCTACACCTTC. It is translated as CASSQGQGTNYGYTF.

This clone was seen a handful of times. This chain links TRBV5-4 with TRBJ1-4; TRBD1 agrees at 7 bases. CDR3 size: 13 residues. The junction had 1 base not matched to a gene; V was cut back by 3 bases and J by 5 bases. From germline, CDR1 is SGHNT and CDR2 YYREEE (reference sequence). The chain's CDR3 is CASSSGQNEKLFF. The CDR3, as DNA: TGTGCCAGCAGCTCGGGACAGAATGAAAAACTGTTTTTT.

This chain links TRBV7-8 with TRBJ2-1; D unclear. V was cut by 6 bases and J by 0 bases, with 21 bases left in between. CDR3 length: 18 amino acids. Germline V CDR1 and CDR2: SGHVS, FQNEAQ. The CDR3 spells CASSASRRARDSYNEQFF. In DNA, the CDR3 is TGTGCCAGCAGTGCATCGAGGCGCGCCCGTGACTCCTACAATGAGCAGTTCTTC.

This clone was seen only a few times. The J gene is TRBJ2-3, the V gene TRBV5-6; D uncertain. The V end lost 1 base, the J end lost 4 bases, and 7 bases lay between the germline ends. CDR3 length: 13 amino acids. Germline V gene data show CDR1 as SGHDT and CDR2 as YYEEEE. In nucleotides, the CDR3 is TGTGCCAGCAGCTTGCAGGACGCAGATACGCAGTATTTT. Its protein product is CASSLQDADTQYF.

As for this clone: With a much larger clone just one base away, this may be a read error. The rearrangement joins TRBV7-9 to TRBJ2-6; a possible D gene is TRBD2 (5 bases). Trimming removed 3 bases from V and 0 bases from J, with 6 bases in between. The germline CDR1 and CDR2 sequences are SEHNR and FQNEAQ (reference sequence). There are 15 residues in the CDR3. The CDR3 reads CASSFGSSGANVLTF. For the CDR3, the DNA is TGTGCCAGCAGCTTTGGGAGCTCTGGGGCCAACGTCCTGACTTTC. Together with reference TRBV7-9 and TRBJ2-6, the CDR3 gives the full variable domain: DTGVSQNPRHKITKRGQNVTFRCDPISEHNRLYWYRQTLGQGPEFLTYFQNEAQLEKSRLLSDRFSAERPKGSFSTLEIQRTEQGDSAMYLCASSFGSSGANVLTFGAGSRLTVL.

The chain is built from TRBV18 and TRBJ2-1; 15 bases map to TRBD2. J gave up 2 bases and V 0 bases, and 11 bases lay outside the gene matches. There are 21 residues in the CDR3. The germline V gene encodes CDR1 KGHSH and CDR2 LQKENI. As DNA, the CDR3 is TGTGCCAGCTCACCACCGAGGGGCCGGACTAGCGGGGGGGCGGCCTACAATGAGCAGTTCTTC. Encoded protein: CASSPPRGRTSGGAAYNEQFF.

The genes are TRBV30 and TRBJ1-5; TRBD1 aligns across 7 bases. The CDR3 has 15 amino acids. The germline gives CDR1 GTSNPN, CDR2 SVGIG (reference sequence). V lost 5 bases and J lost 0; bases outside the gene matches: 7. CDR3 sequence: CAWGRTGYSNQPQHF. CDR3 DNA: TGTGCCTGGGGGCGGACAGGCTATAGCAATCAGCCCCAGCATTTT.

This clone appeared a few times. The genes are TRBV11-1 and TRBJ2-1; 9 bases map to TRBD1. Losses at the gene ends were 5 bases for V and 13 bases for J; bases not matched to a gene: 3. The CDR3 extends over 11 amino acids. Germline assignment: CDR1 SGHAT and CDR2 FQDESV (reference sequence). The DNA for the CDR3 is TGTGCCAGCAGCCCGGGACAGGGACAGTTCTTC. This translates into CASSPGQGQFF.

This clone occurred a few times. V gene TRBV29-1 combines with J gene TRBJ1-2; TRBD1 matches 8 bases. The CDR3 is 13 amino acids. With V trimmed by 6 bases and J by 4 bases, 7 bases remained unmatched. Germline loops: CDR1 SQVTM, CDR2 ANQGSEA. The CDR3 DNA is TGCAGCGTCACGGACAGGGCCGGCTATGGCTACACCTTC. Its translation is CSVTDRAGYGYTF.

This clone came up many times. The gene calls are TRBV4-2 and TRBJ2-3, with 10 nucleotides matching TRBD2. Germline values: CDR1 LGHNA, CDR2 YNFKEQ. CDR3 length: 19 amino acids. Losses at the gene ends were 1 base for V and 1 base for J; bases not matched to a gene: 11. This chain's CDR3 is CASSQGAASGGARTDTQYF. The CDR3 DNA sequence: TGTGCCAGCAGCCAAGGGGCAGCAAGCGGGGGGGCCCGCACAGATACGCAGTATTTT.

The rearrangement uses TRBV29-1 and TRBJ1-3; D call uncertain. The CDR3 contains 13 residues. Germline V gene data show CDR1 as SQVTM and CDR2 as ANQGSEA. V lost 4 bases to trimming and J lost 0 bases, with 7 bases between them. The CDR3 sequence is CSVVQNSGNTIYF. The CDR3 nucleotides are TGCAGCGTTGTTCAGAACTCTGGAAACACCATATATTTT.

The chain carries TRBV5-1 and TRBJ2-5; D gene uncertain. Germline CDR1 is SGHRS and CDR2 is YFSETQ. V gave up 0 bases and J gave up 1 base, with 10 bases separating them. This CDR3 is 15 amino acids long. CDR3 sequence reads: CASSLGSASQETQYF. The CDR3, as DNA: TGCGCCAGCAGCTTGGGGTCGGCTTCCCAAGAGACCCAGTACTTC.

The chain has TRBV7-8 and TRBJ1-2, with 8 bases that match TRBD1. The CDR3 has 14 amino acids. Trimming cost V 4 bases and J 8 bases; bases outside gene matches: 9. Germline V CDR1 and CDR2: SGHVS, FQNEAQ. This CDR3 is CASSYSPAGGGYTF. As DNA, the CDR3 is TGTGCCAGCAGCTACTCCCCCGCAGGGGGCGGCTACACCTTC.

This clone was detected a few times. The rearrangement links TRBV7-9 to TRBJ1-5; D uncertain. V lost 9 bases, J lost 2 bases, and 8 bases lay in between. Germline-derived CDR1 and CDR2 are SEHNR and FQNEAQ (reference sequence). The CDR3 covers 12 residues. The CDR3 region is CARPGGNQPQHF. As DNA, the CDR3 is TGTGCCAGGCCGGGAGGCAATCAGCCCCAGCATTTT.

J is TRBJ2-1 and V is TRBV5-4; D remains unclear. With 4 bases removed from V and 0 bases from J, the gap between germline ends came to 17 bases. Per the germline V gene, CDR1 is SGHNT and CDR2 is YYREEE (reference sequence). CDR3 length: 17 residues. The CDR3 DNA reads as TGTGCCAGCAGCCCCGGCGTGGGCGGTGGCTCCTACAATGAGCAGTTCTTC. This sequence encodes CASSPGVGGGSYNEQFF.

A few counts support this clone. The chain uses TRBV7-2 and TRBJ2-7; 7 positions agree with TRBD2. The ends lost 6 bases at V and 0 bases at J; junction bases unmatched: 5. The CDR3 loop spans 14 amino acids. Looked up from germline, CDR1 is SGHTA and CDR2 is FQGNSA. The CDR3 nucleotides read TGTGCCAGCAGTTCCGGCGGGAGCTCCTACGAGCAGTACTTC. Residues: CASSSGGSSYEQYF. The entire variable domain, with the rest obtained from reference TRBV7-2 and TRBJ2-7, is as follows: GAGVSQSPSNKVTEKGKDVELRCDPISGHTALYWYRQSLGQGLEFLIYFQGNSAPDKSGLPSDRFSAERTGGSVSTLTIQRTQQEDSAVYLCASSSGGSSYEQYFGPGTRLTVT.

The chain carries TRBV4-2 and TRBJ1-1; D gene uncertain. V lost 0 bases and J lost 0, with 8 bases in between. Germline V gene lookup returns CDR1 LGHNA and CDR2 YNFKEQ. CDR3 length: 15 residues. CDR3 protein: CASSQDLIMNTEAFF. In DNA, the CDR3 is TGTGCCAGCAGCCAAGACCTGATCATGAACACTGAAGCTTTCTTT.

This clone was counted at least ten times. The rearrangement links TRBV25-1 to TRBJ2-5; the match to TRBD2 covers 8 bases. The CDR3 consists of 15 residues. The J segment lost 1 base and the V segment lost 4 bases, leaving 5 bases of the junction unmatched. The germline V gene encodes CDR1 MGHDK and CDR2 SYGVNS. Here the CDR3 reads CASSGTSGPQETQYF. CDR3 DNA: TGTGCCAGCAGTGGTACTAGCGGCCCCCAAGAGACCCAGTACTTC.